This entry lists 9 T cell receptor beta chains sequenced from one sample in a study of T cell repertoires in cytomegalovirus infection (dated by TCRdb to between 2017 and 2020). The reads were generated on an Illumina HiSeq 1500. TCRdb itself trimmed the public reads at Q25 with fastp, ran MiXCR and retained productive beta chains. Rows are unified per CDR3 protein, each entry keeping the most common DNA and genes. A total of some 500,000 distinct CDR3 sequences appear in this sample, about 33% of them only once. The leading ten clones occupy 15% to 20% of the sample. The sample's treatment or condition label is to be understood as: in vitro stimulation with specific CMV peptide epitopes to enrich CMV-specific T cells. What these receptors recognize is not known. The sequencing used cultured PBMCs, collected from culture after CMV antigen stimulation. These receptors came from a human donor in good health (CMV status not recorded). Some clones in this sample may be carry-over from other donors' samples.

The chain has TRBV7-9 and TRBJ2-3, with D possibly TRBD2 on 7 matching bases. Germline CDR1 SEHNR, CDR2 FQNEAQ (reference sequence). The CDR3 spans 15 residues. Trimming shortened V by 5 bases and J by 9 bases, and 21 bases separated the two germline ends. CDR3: CASSITDRGAATQYF. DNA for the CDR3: TGTGCCAGCAGCATCACGGATCGGGGGGCGGCCACGCAGTATTTT.

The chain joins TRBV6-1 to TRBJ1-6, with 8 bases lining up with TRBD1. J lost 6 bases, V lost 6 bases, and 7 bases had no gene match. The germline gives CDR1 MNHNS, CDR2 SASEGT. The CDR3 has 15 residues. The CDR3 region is CASRVQGDRNSPLHF. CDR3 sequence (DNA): TGTGCCAGCAGGGTACAGGGGGACCGTAATTCACCCCTCCACTTT.

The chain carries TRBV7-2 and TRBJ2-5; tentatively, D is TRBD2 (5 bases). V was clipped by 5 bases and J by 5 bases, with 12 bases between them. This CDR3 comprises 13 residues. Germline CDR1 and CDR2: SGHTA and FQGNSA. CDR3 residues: CASSHLGEETQYF. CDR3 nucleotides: TGTGCCAGCAGCCATCTTGGGGAGGAGACCCAGTACTTC.

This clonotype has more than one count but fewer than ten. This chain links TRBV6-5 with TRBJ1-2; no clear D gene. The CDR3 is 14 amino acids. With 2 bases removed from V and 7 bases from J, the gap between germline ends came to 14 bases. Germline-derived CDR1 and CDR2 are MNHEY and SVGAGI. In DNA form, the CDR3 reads TGTGCCAGCAGTTACGATCTGGCAGCCAGTGGCTACACCTTC. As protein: CASSYDLAASGYTF.

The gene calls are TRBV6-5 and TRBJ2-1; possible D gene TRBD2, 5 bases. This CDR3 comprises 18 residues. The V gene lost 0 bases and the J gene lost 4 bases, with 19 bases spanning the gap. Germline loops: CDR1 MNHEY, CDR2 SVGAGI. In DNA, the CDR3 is TGTGCCAGCAGTTACTCCCGTTCCGGGCGGGCAAATTACAATGAGCAGTTCTTC. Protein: CASSYSRSGRANYNEQFF.

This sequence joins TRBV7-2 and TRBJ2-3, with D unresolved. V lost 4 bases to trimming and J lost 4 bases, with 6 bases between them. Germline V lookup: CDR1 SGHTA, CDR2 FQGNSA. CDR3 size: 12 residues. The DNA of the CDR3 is TGTGCCAGCAGCTGGTCCCCAGATACGCAGTATTTT. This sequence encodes CASSWSPDTQYF.

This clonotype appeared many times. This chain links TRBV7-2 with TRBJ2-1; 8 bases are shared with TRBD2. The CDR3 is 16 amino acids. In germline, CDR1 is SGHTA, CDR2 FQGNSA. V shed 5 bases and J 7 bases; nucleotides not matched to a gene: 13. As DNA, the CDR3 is TGTGCCAGCAGCGGGATAGCGGGGCTTGTGGGGAATGAGCAGTTCTTC. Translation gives CASSGIAGLVGNEQFF.

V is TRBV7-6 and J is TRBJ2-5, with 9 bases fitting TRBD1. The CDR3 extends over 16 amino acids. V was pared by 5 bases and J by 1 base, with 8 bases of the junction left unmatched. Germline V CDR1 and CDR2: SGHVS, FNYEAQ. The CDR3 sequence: CASSAGQGLLQETQYF. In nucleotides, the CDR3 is TGTGCCAGCAGCGCTGGACAGGGGCTACTCCAAGAGACCCAGTACTTC.

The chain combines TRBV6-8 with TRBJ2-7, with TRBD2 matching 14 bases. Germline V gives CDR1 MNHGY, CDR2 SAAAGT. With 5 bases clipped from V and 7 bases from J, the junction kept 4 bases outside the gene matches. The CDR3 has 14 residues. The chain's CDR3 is CASSKGLAGEEQYF. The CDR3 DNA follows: TGTGCCAGCAGTAAGGGACTAGCGGGAGAAGAGCAGTACTTC.